This T cell receptor beta chain stems from a study of T cell responses to AZD1222 COVID-19 vaccine. Study-wide background: Second-dose timings of about 4 or about 12 weeks were pooled.

Regarding the study as a whole: At baseline, seropositivity was found in only a handful of AZD1222 recipients. Repertoire collection took place solely once the T cell response had peaked.

With respect to this clone: Its antigen is not identified.

The CDR3 extends over 12 amino acids. Between the trimmed V and J ends, which lost 5 bases and 7 bases, there was a span of 11 bases. Germline CDR1 and CDR2: SGHAT and FQNNGV. Clones were read by immunoSEQ multiplex PCR, and TCRdb kept only the in-frame ones, dropping some. The repertoire holds about 120,000 clones, with about nine tenths as singletons. This material consisted of peripheral blood, taken on day 0 of AZD1222 vaccination. The chain uses TRBV11-2 and TRBJ1-2; no firm D call. The clonotype was recovered from an adult in good health. This chain's CDR3 is CASSPGSLGYTF. CDR3 nucleotide sequence: TGTGCCAGCAGCCCCGGAAGCCTTGGCTACACCTTC.